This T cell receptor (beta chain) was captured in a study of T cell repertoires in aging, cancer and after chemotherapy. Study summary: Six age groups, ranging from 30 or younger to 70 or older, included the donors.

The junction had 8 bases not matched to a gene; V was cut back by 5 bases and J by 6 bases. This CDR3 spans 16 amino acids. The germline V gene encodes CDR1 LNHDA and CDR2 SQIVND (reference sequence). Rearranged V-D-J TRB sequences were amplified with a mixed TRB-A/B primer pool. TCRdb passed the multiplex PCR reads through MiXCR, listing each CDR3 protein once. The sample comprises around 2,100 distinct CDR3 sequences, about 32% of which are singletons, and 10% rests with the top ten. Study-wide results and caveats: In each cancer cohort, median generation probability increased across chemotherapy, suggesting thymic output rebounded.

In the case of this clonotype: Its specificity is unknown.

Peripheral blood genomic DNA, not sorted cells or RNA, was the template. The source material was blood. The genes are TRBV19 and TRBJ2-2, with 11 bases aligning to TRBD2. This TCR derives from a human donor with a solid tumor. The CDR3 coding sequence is TGTGCCAGTAGTGATCTAGCGGGAGGTTTAGCCGGGGAGCTGTTTTTT. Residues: CASSDLAGGLAGELFF.